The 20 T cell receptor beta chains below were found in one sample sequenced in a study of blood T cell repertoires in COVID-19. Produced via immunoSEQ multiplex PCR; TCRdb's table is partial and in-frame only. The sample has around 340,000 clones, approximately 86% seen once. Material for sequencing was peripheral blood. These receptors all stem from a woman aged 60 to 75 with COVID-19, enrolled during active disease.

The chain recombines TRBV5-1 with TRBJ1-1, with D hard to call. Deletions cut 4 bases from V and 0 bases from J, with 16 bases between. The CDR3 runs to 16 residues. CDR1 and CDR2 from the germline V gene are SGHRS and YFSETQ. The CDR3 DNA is TGCGCCAGCAGCCGCGGCGGGGAAGACGTGAACACTGAAGCTTTCTTT. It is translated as CASSRGGEDVNTEAFF.

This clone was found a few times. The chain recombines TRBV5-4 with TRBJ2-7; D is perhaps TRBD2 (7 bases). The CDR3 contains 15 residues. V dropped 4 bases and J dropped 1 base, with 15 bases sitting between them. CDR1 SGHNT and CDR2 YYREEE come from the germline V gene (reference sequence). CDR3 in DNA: TGTGCCAGCAGCCCCAAGGGGGGGCTTTCCTACGAGCAGTACTTC. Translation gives CASSPKGGLSYEQYF. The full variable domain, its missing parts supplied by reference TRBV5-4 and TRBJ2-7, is ETGVTQSPTHLIKTRGQQVTLRCSSQSGHNTVSWYQQALGQGPQFIFQYYREEENGRGNFPPRFSGLQFPNYSSELNVNALELDDSALYLCASSPKGGLSYEQYFGPGTRLTVT.

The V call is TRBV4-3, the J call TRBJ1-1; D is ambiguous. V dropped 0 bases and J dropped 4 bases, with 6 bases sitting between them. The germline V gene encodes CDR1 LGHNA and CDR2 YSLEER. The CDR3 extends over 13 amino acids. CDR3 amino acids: CASSQEGATEAFF. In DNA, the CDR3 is TGCGCCAGCAGCCAAGAGGGCGCCACTGAAGCTTTCTTT.

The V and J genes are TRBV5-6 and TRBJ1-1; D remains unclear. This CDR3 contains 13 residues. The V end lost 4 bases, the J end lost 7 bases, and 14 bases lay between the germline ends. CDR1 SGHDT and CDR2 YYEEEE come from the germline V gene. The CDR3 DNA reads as TGTGCCAGCAGCAAGCCACGGCAGGATGAAGCTTTCTTT. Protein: CASSKPRQDEAFF. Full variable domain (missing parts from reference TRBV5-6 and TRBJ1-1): DAGVTQSPTHLIKTRGQQVTLRCSPKSGHDTVSWYQQALGQGPQFIFQYYEEEERQRGNFPDRFSGHQFPNYSSELNVNALLLGDSALYLCASSKPRQDEAFFGQGTRLTVV.

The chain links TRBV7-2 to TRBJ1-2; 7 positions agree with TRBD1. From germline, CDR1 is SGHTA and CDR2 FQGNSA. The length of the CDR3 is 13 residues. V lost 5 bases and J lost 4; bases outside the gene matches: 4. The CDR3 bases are TGTGCCAGCAGCCCCCGGGACAGCTATGGCTACACCTTC. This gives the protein CASSPRDSYGYTF.

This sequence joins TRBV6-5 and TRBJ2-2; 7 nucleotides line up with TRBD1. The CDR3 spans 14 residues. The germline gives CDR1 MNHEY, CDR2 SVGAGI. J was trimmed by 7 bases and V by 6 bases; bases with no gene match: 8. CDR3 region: CASSQTGTVGELFF. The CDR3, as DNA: TGTGCCAGCAGCCAGACAGGGACGGTCGGGGAGCTGTTTTTT.

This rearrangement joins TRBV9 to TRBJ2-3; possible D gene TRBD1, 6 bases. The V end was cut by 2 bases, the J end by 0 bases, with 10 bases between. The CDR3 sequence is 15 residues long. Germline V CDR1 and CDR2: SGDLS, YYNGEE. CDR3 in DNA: TGTGCCAGCAGCGTTGGGGGCAAGAGCACAGATACGCAGTATTTT. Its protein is CASSVGGKSTDTQYF.

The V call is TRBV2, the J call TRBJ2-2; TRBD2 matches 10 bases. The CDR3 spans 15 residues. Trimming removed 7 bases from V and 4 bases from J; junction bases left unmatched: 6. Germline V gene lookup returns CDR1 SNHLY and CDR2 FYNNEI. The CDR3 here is CASIPSGGGTGELFF. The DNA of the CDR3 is TGTGCCAGCATCCCTAGCGGGGGCGGCACCGGGGAGCTGTTTTTT.

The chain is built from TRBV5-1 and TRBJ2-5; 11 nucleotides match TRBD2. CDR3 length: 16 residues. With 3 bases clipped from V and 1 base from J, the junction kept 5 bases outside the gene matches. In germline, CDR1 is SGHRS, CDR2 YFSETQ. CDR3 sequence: CASSSGTSGPQETQYF. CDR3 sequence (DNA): TGCGCCAGCAGCTCCGGGACTAGCGGACCCCAAGAGACCCAGTACTTC. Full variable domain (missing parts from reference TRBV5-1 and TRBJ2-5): KAGVTQTPRYLIKTRGQQVTLSCSPISGHRSVSWYQQTPGQGLQFLFEYFSETQRNKGNFPGRFSGRQFSNSRSEMNVSTLELGDSALYLCASSSGTSGPQETQYFGPGTRLLVL.

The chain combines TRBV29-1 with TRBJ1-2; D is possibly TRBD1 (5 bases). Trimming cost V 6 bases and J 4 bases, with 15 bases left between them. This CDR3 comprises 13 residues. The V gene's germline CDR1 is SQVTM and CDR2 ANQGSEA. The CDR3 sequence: CSVETGTLYGYTF. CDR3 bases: TGCAGCGTAGAAACCGGGACTCTCTATGGCTACACCTTC.

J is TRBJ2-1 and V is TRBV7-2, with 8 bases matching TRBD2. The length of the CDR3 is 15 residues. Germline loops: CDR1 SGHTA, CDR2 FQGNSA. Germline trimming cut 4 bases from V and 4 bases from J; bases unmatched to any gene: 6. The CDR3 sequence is CASSSDGGGYNEQFF. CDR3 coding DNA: TGTGCCAGCAGCTCCGACGGCGGGGGGTACAATGAGCAGTTCTTC.

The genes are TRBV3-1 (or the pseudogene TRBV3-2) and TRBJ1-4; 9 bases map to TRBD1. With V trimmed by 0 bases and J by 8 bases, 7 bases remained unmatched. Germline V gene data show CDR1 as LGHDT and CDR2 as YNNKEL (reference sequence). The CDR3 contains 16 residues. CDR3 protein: CASSQDWDREREKLFF. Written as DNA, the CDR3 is TGTGCCAGCAGCCAAGATTGGGACAGGGAACGGGAAAAACTGTTTTTT.

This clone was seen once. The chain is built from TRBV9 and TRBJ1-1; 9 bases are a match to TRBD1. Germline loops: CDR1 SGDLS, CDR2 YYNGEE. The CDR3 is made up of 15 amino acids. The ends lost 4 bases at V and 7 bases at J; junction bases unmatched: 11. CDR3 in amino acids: CASSPPGTGNNEAFF. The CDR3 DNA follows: TGTGCCAGCAGCCCCCCCGGGACAGGGAATAATGAAGCTTTCTTT.

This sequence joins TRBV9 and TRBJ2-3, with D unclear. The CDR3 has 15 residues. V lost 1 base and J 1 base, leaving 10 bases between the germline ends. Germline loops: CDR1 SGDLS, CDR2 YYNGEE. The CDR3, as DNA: TGTGCCAGCAGCGTAATGCTAGAGGGCACAGATACGCAGTATTTT. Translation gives CASSVMLEGTDTQYF. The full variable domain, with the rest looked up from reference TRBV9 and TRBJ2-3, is DSGVTQTPKHLITATGQRVTLRCSPRSGDLSVYWYQQSLDQGLQFLIQYYNGEERAKGNILERFSAQQFPDLHSELNLSSLELGDSALYFCASSVMLEGTDTQYFGPGTRLTVL.

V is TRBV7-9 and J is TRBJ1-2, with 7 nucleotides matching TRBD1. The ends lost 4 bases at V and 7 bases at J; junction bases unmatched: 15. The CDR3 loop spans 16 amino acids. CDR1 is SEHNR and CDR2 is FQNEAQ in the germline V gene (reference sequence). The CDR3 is CASSYNPQGGDFGYTF. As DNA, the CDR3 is TGTGCCAGCAGCTACAACCCCCAGGGGGGAGACTTTGGCTACACCTTC.

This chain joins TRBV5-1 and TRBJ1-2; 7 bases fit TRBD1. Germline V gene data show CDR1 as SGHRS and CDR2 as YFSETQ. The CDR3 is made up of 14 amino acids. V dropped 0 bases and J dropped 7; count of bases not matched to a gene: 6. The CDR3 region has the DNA TGCGCCAGCAGCTTGGAATCAGGGGGTGTTGGCTACACCTTC. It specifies CASSLESGGVGYTF.

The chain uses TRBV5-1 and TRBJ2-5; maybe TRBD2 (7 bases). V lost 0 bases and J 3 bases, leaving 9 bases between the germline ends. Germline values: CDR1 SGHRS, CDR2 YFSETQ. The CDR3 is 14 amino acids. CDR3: CASSLEGGKETQYF. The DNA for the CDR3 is TGCGCCAGCAGCTTGGAGGGGGGGAAAGAGACCCAGTACTTC.

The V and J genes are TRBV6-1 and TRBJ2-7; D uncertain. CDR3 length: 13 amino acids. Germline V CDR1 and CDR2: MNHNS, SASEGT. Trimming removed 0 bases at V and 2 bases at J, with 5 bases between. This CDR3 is CASSEAAAYEQYF. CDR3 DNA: TGTGCCAGCAGTGAAGCGGCCGCCTACGAGCAGTACTTC.

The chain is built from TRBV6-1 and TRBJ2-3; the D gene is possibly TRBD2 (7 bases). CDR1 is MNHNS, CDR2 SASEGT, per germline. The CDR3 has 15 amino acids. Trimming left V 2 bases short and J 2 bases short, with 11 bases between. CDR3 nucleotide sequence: TGTGCCAGCAGTGAAAAAGGGGGGGTCACAGATACGCAGTATTTT. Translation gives CASSEKGGVTDTQYF.

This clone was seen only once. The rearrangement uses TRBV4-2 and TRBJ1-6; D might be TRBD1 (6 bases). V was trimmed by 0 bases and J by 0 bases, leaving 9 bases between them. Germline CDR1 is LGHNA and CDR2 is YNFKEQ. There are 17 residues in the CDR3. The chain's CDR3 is CASSQERTVSYNSPLHF. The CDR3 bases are TGTGCCAGCAGCCAAGAAAGGACAGTCTCCTATAATTCACCCCTCCACTTT.